The TCR beta chain under discussion was sequenced for a study of spatial heterogeneity in lung cancer. TCRdb recomputed calls from the 5' RACE reads with MiXCR, one row per CDR3 protein. This table holds some 50,000 distinct CDR3 sequences, about 7.6% found once. The sample holds a few counts of this clonotype. CDR1 and CDR2 (germline): SGHTA, FQGNSA. The CDR3 sequence is 17 residues long. Trimming at V came to 5 bases and at J to 2 bases, leaving 9 bases not matched to a gene. Described time point: sample taken at primary tumor resection. Whole RNA came from tumor, nontumor lung or frozen PBMC and was sequenced without being sorted.

This material consisted of PBMCs, taken at surgery. The V gene is TRBV7-2, the J gene TRBJ2-3; 11 nucleotides align to TRBD2. The clonotype was recovered from a female donor with early-stage non-small cell lung cancer. The CDR3 nucleotides are TGTGCCAGCAGCGCCCACCCTAGCGGGGGGTTCACAGATACGCAGTATTTT. Its translation: CASSAHPSGGFTDTQYF.